One T cell receptor beta chain is described in this entry. Its matching antigen is unknown. This entry comes from a study of T cells after yellow fever vaccination. Findings and limits, study-wide: Re-detected after boosting: most primary clones, 96% of CD4 and 80% to 90% of CD8.

Using its own MiXCR run on the 5' RACE reads, TCRdb lists one record per CDR3 protein. The table includes 250,000 to 300,000 distinct CDR3 sequences, roughly 5% detected once. V lost 3 bases and J 0 bases, leaving 11 bases between the germline ends. Germline V gene lookup returns CDR1 DFQATT and CDR2 SNEGSKA (reference sequence). This CDR3 spans 14 amino acids. The sequenced sample was CD4+ T cells sorted from PBMCs, obtained on the day of the yellow fever booster vaccination. The chain recombines TRBV20-1 with TRBJ1-1; D might be TRBD1 (6 bases). The sequence was collected from a man between 18 and 35 years old who received the YFV17D yellow fever vaccine. The CDR3 DNA is TGCAGTGCTAGCATGGGACACATGAACACTGAAGCTTTCTTT. This encodes CSASMGHMNTEAFF.